This TCR beta chain was identified during a study of cytomegalovirus exposure and HLA in healthy donors. The CDR3 contains 15 residues. Trimming stripped 4 bases from V and 3 bases from J, with 17 bases between. Germline assignment: CDR1 SQVTM and CDR2 ANQGSEA. This PCR relied on a set of 60 Vbeta primers and 13 Jbeta primers. The repertoire was sequenced with immunoSEQ multiplex PCR; TCRdb's copy has only in-frame clones and lacks some. There are about 170,000 clones in the sample; roughly 81% occur only once, and approximately 2.5% lies in the top ten. This TCR was recovered from a man under 40 in good health and CMV-seropositive. Sequenced input: PBMCs. The rearrangement joins TRBV29-1 to TRBJ2-3; a possible D gene is TRBD2 (6 bases). The CDR3 here is CSVAYFGTRTDTQYF. CDR3 sequence (DNA): TGCAGCGTTGCCTATTTCGGGACTCGGACAGATACGCAGTATTTT.